These 4 T cell receptor beta chains came from one sample sequenced in a study of T cell clonotyping in hematopoietic cell transplantation. Sequencing used immunoSEQ multiplex PCR; TCRdb keeps in-frame clones, though not all of them. The top ten clones hold around 1% of a sample with about 41,000 clones, about 95% of them seen once. Material: peripheral blood mononuclear cells. The receptors stem from a man between 25 and 39 years old in good health. Some clones in this sample may be carry-over from other donors' samples.

The rearrangement links TRBV27 to TRBJ2-3; 12 bases align to TRBD1. With V trimmed by 3 bases and J by 4 bases, 5 bases remained unmatched. The germline gives CDR1 MNHEY, CDR2 SMNVEV (reference sequence). CDR3 size: 16 residues. Here the CDR3 DNA reads TGTGCCAGCAGTTTTGGGACAGGGGGCATTGCAGATACGCAGTATTTT. It translates to CASSFGTGGIADTQYF.

This sequence joins TRBV30 and TRBJ1-1; D possibly corresponds to TRBD1 (6 bases). The CDR3 runs to 13 residues. Germline CDR1 and CDR2: GTSNPN and SVGIG (reference sequence). Trimming stripped 2 bases from V and 3 bases from J, with 10 bases between. Here the CDR3 DNA reads TGTGCCTGGAGTCACCAGGGGCACACTGAAGCTTTCTTT. Translated, it gives CAWSHQGHTEAFF.

This sequence joins TRBV5-1 and TRBJ2-1; 12 bases agree with TRBD2. The trim removed 0 bases at V and 6 bases at J, leaving 4 bases unmatched. The CDR3 runs 16 residues. Germline-derived CDR1 and CDR2 are SGHRS and YFSETQ. In nucleotides, the CDR3 is TGCGCCAGCAGCTTGGCCCAACTAGCGGGGGGCAATGAGCAGTTCTTC. Encoded protein: CASSLAQLAGGNEQFF.

The chain links TRBV21-1 to TRBJ1-1; the table gives TRBD1 as D, unverified against the DNA. TRBV21-1 is annotated as a pseudogene. This CDR3 contains 15 residues. Here the CDR3 reads CASTGPRWGKGEAFF. The CDR3 DNA follows: TGTGCCAGCACCGGCCCACGTTGGGGCAAGGGTGAAGCTTTCTTT.